This T cell receptor (beta chain) was identified in a study of T-cell reconstitution after alpha-beta-depleted transplantation in children. A TCRbeta library incorporating unique molecular identifiers was prepared. One entry per CDR3 protein results from TCRdb running MiXCR on the PCR reads. This table holds more than 90,000 distinct CDR3 sequences, approximately 10% found once. Germline V gene lookup returns CDR1 SQVTM and CDR2 ANQGSEA. The length of the CDR3 is 15 residues. The trim removed 7 bases at V and 0 bases at J, leaving 4 bases unmatched. The study, taken as a whole, reports: From newly produced T cells came most of the T-cell counts and diversity one year after transplant.

This clonotype was recorded many times. As yet, its antigen is unknown. The rearrangement uses TRBV29-1 and TRBJ2-7, with 15 positions matching TRBD2. The source was PBMCs, collected before TCRalphabeta/CD19-depleted stem cell transplant. The receptor was isolated from a boy younger than 10 with acute lymphoblastic leukemia, due to receive a stem cell transplant. CDR3: CSAGLAGGPSYEQYF. In DNA form, the CDR3 reads TGCAGCGCTGGACTAGCGGGAGGGCCCTCCTACGAGCAGTACTTC.